The rows below give T cell receptor beta chains drawn from one sample of a study of response to subunit inactivated influenza vaccine. Each CDR3 protein is one row after TCRdb ran MiXCR on the RT-PCR reads. The sample has about 830,000 distinct CDR3 sequences, around a sixth seen once. This specimen consisted of PBMCs from blood, obtained 5 days after vaccination. The receptor set was obtained from a man aged 45-65 years who received an inactivated influenza vaccine. CDR3s include the opening cysteine and the closing phenylalanine or tryptophan. A D gene is named only where the DNA matches it firmly. Size values are once, few and many counts, or a class for expanded clones, and some rows have none.

clone size	V gene	J gene	D gene	CDR3 protein	CDR3 DNA
-	TRBV7-2	TRBJ2-7	TRBD1	CASSFLRDRGLREQYF	TGTGCCAGCAGCTTCCTCCGGGACAGGGGGCTTCGCGAGCAGTACTTC
many	TRBV20-1	TRBJ1-3	-	CSASLSPGNTIYF	TGCAGTGCTAGTTTATCCCCTGGAAACACCATATATTTT
-	TRBV28	TRBJ2-3	TRBD1	CASSLGPGGYSTDTQYF	TGTGCCAGCAGTTTAGGCCCAGGGGGCTACAGCACAGATACGCAGTATTTT
-	TRBV11-2	TRBJ2-2	TRBD2	CATVGGTHTGELFF	TGTGCCACCGTGGGAGGGACTCACACCGGGGAGCTGTTTTTT
few	TRBV27	TRBJ2-7	-	CASSLGAVNEQYF	TGTGCCAGCAGTTTAGGGGCAGTAAACGAGCAGTACTTC
-	TRBV28	TRBJ2-5	TRBD1	CASSLLVMGQGKETQYF	TGTGCCAGCAGTTTATTGGTCATGGGACAGGGAAAAGAGACCCAGTACTTC
-	TRBV9	TRBJ2-7	TRBD2	CASSAREGTTYEQYF	TGTGCCAGCAGCGCTCGGGAGGGAACGACCTACGAGCAGTACTTC
many	TRBV3-1	TRBJ2-3	-	CASSRRRGGADTQYF	TGTGCCAGCAGTCGACGGAGGGGAGGAGCAGATACGCAGTATTTT
-	TRBV9	TRBJ2-5	-	CASSGLLETQYF	TGTGCCAGCAGCGGCTTGTTGGAGACCCAGTACTTC
few	TRBV6-1	TRBJ1-4	-	CASSERGANEKLFF	TGTGCCAGCAGCGAGCGCGGGGCTAATGAAAAACTGTTTTTT
few	TRBV29-1	TRBJ2-1	-	CSAGGQYYNEQFF	TGCAGCGCCGGGGGCCAGTACTACAATGAGCAGTTCTTC
few	TRBV15	TRBJ2-2	-	CATSRAVNTGELFF	TGTGCCACCAGCAGAGCCGTGAACACCGGGGAGCTGTTTTTT
few	TRBV10-3	TRBJ1-1	-	CAISAPGRTEAFF	TGTGCCATCAGTGCTCCAGGGCGCACTGAAGCTTTCTTT
-	TRBV12-3/TRBV12-4	TRBJ2-7	-	CASSLSDGVYEQYF	TGTGCCAGCAGTTTATCGGACGGAGTCTACGAGCAGTACTTC
many	TRBV20-1	TRBJ2-2	-	CSAGRNTGELFF	TGCAGTGCCGGTCGGAACACCGGGGAGCTGTTTTTT
few	TRBV6-5	TRBJ2-7	TRBD1	CASSYDGRGPYEQYF	TGTGCCAGCAGTTACGACGGCAGGGGGCCCTACGAGCAGTACTTC
-	TRBV6-2/TRBV6-3	TRBJ2-3	-	CASSRTGTKERNTQYF	TGTGCCAGCAGCAGGACCGGGACAAAGGAAAGAAATACGCAGTATTTT
-	TRBV5-5	TRBJ1-4	-	CASSTGERGINEKLFF	TGTGCCAGCAGCACCGGGGAACGGGGGATAAATGAAAAACTGTTTTTT
few	TRBV7-9	TRBJ2-2	TRBD1	CASSGEQGALAGELFF	TGTGCCAGCAGCGGCGAACAGGGGGCGTTGGCCGGGGAGCTGTTTTTT
many	TRBV5-1	TRBJ2-1	-	CASSLEGSYNEQFF	TGTGCCAGCAGTTTAGAAGGGTCCTACAATGAGCAGTTCTTC
many	TRBV12-3/TRBV12-4	TRBJ2-2	-	CASSLDPRIRGTGELFF	TGTGCCAGCAGTTTAGACCCCCGTATTCGGGGGACCGGGGAGCTGTTTTTT
-	TRBV20-1	TRBJ2-1	TRBD1	CSARGQGFVRNEQFF	TGCAGTGCGCGCGGACAGGGGTTTGTTCGAAATGAGCAGTTCTTC
few	TRBV5-1	TRBJ2-3	-	CASNKLGDTDTQYF	TGCGCCAGCAATAAACTGGGGGACACAGATACGCAGTATTTT
-	TRBV9	TRBJ2-7	-	CASSARRESYEQYF	TGTGCCAGCAGCGCCAGACGGGAGAGCTACGAGCAGTACTTC
-	TRBV12-3/TRBV12-4	TRBJ2-5	TRBD2	CASSLSPGLAEETQYF	TGTGCCAGCAGTTTAAGTCCCGGACTAGCGGAAGAGACCCAGTACTTC
-	TRBV10-3	TRBJ2-5	-	CAISPNPGGRETQYF	TGTGCCATCAGCCCTAACCCTGGGGGCAGGGAGACCCAGTACTTC
-	TRBV27	TRBJ2-7	-	CASSTAMVQYF	TGTGCCAGCAGCACTGCGATGGTGCAGTACTTC
-	TRBV20-1	TRBJ2-2	-	CSARGWVPVPPGRVGELFF	TGCAGTGCTAGAGGATGGGTGCCAGTTCCCCCAGGAAGGGTCGGGGAGCTGTTTTTT
-	TRBV20-1	TRBJ2-1	TRBD2	CSARDYQRGNNEQFF	TGCAGTGCTAGAGATTACCAGCGGGGGAACAATGAGCAGTTCTTC
-	TRBV7-9	TRBJ2-7	TRBD2	CASTRGSGRIGEQYF	TGTGCCAGCACCCGGGGTAGCGGGAGAATTGGGGAGCAGTACTTC
-	TRBV5-1	TRBJ1-1	TRBD1	CASSTSGGNTEAFF	TGCGCCAGCAGCACATCAGGGGGGAACACTGAAGCTTTCTTT
-	TRBV9	TRBJ2-2	-	CASSVWQDHTGELFF	TGTGCCAGCAGCGTATGGCAGGACCACACCGGGGAGCTGTTTTTT
-	TRBV11-2	TRBJ2-7	TRBD1	CASSLGGTVGYEQYF	TGTGCCAGCAGCTTAGGGGGGACAGTAGGCTACGAGCAGTACTTC
many	TRBV5-1	TRBJ2-5	-	CASSLEETQYF	TGCGCCAGCAGCTTGGAAGAGACCCAGTACTTC
few	TRBV12-3/TRBV12-4	TRBJ2-7	-	CASSPDPGTSSYEQYF	TGTGCCAGCAGTCCCGACCCCGGGACAAGCTCCTACGAGCAGTACTTC
-	TRBV5-1	TRBJ2-7	-	CASSEVRAPYEQYF	TGCGCCAGCAGTGAGGTGAGGGCTCCCTACGAGCAGTACTTC
few	TRBV7-6	TRBJ1-2	-	CASSGRTSNYGYTF	TGTGCCAGCAGCGGGAGGACATCTAACTATGGCTACACCTTC
few	TRBV5-1	TRBJ2-7	TRBD2	CASSYGTTSYEQYF	TGCGCCAGCAGCTATGGGACTACCTCCTACGAGCAGTACTTC
-	TRBV28	TRBJ2-7	-	CASTDPVQLPYEQYF	TGTGCCAGCACCGACCCGGTACAGCTGCCCTACGAGCAGTACTTC
few	TRBV7-6	TRBJ2-3	-	CASSLGGTAYTDTQYF	TGTGCCAGCAGCTTAGGGGGGACGGCTTACACAGATACGCAGTATTTT
few	TRBV15	TRBJ1-4	-	CATSRDGATNEKLFF	TGTGCCACCAGCAGAGATGGAGCAACTAATGAAAAACTGTTTTTT
few	TRBV20-1	TRBJ1-5	TRBD1	CSAKKPDRKGQPQHF	TGCAGTGCTAAAAAGCCGGACAGGAAGGGACAGCCCCAGCATTTT
-	TRBV2	TRBJ2-7	TRBD1	CASSGQGLGYEQYF	TGTGCCAGCAGTGGACAGGGTTTGGGCTACGAGCAGTACTTC
many	TRBV6-5	TRBJ2-7	-	CASSHSRELAEQYF	TGTGCCAGCAGTCACTCCCGGGAGCTTGCCGAGCAGTACTTC
-	TRBV3-1	TRBJ1-4	-	CASSHGQTKLFF	TGTGCCAGCAGCCATGGACAGACTAAACTGTTTTTT
-	TRBV20-1	TRBJ2-1	TRBD2	CSAIGREEFF	TGCAGTGCGATCGGGAGGGAGGAGTTCTTC
many	TRBV29-1	TRBJ2-1	-	CSVVLRNEQFF	TGCAGCGTCGTACTAAGAAATGAGCAGTTCTTC
few	TRBV6-1	TRBJ2-7	TRBD1	CASSPPGTGVHEQYF	TGTGCCAGCAGTCCACCCGGGACAGGGGTCCACGAGCAGTACTTC
few	TRBV4-1	TRBJ2-2	-	CASSPGLAGPSTGELFF	TGCGCCAGCAGCCCTGGATTGGCAGGCCCGAGCACCGGGGAGCTGTTTTTT
many	TRBV12-3/TRBV12-4	TRBJ1-2	-	CASSLTSTVANYGYTF	TGTGCCAGCAGTTTAACGTCGACAGTTGCTAACTATGGCTACACCTTC
-	TRBV3-1	TRBJ2-2	-	CASSRTGQNTGELFF	TGTGCCAGCAGCCGGACGGGACAGAACACCGGGGAGCTGTTTTTT
-	TRBV18	TRBJ2-1	-	CASSPTGPEDEQFF	TGTGCCAGCTCACCAACGGGACCAGAGGATGAGCAGTTCTTC
-	TRBV20-1	TRBJ1-6	TRBD1	CSATGTANSPLHF	TGCAGTGCTACCGGGACAGCGAATTCACCCCTCCACTTT
-	TRBV5-1	TRBJ2-5	-	CASSLVSEETQYF	TGCGCCAGCAGCTTGGTGTCGGAAGAGACCCAGTACTTC
few	TRBV30	TRBJ1-2	-	CAWSVWPSYGYTF	TGTGCCTGGAGTGTATGGCCGAGCTATGGCTACACCTTC
-	TRBV3-1	TRBJ2-2	-	CASSQVRTTNTGELFF	TGTGCCAGCAGCCAAGTCCGGACAACGAACACCGGGGAGCTGTTTTTT
-	TRBV9	TRBJ2-7	TRBD1	CASSPPGTDDEQYF	TGTGCCAGCAGCCCCCCCGGGACAGATGACGAGCAGTACTTC
few	TRBV7-8	TRBJ2-5	-	CASSFWGSQETQYF	TGTGCCAGCAGCTTCTGGGGGAGTCAAGAGACCCAGTACTTC
-	TRBV12-3/TRBV12-4	TRBJ1-2	-	CASSFGLANYGYTF	TGTGCCAGCAGTTTCGGCTTAGCTAACTATGGCTACACCTTC